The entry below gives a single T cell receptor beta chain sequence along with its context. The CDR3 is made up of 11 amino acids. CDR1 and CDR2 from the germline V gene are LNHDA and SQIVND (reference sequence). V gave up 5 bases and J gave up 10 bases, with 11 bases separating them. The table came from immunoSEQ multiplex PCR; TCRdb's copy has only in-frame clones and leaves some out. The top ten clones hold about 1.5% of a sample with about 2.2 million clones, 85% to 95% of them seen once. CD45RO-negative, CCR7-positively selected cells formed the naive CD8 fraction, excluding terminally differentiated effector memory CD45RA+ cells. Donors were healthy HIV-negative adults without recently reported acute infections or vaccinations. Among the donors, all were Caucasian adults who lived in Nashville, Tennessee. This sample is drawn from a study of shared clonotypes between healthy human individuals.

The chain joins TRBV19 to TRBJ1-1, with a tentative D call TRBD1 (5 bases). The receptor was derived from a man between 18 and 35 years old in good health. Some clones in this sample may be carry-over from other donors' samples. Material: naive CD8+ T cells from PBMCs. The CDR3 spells CASSGDWGAFF. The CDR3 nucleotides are TGTGCCAGTAGTGGGGACTGGGGAGCTTTCTTT.